Listed below are T cell receptor beta chains from one sample, sequenced in a study of cytomegalovirus exposure and HLA in healthy donors. Generated by immunoSEQ multiplex PCR, the TCRdb table keeps only in-frame clones and is missing some. This sample has some 340,000 clones, with approximately 86% found just once. The sample comprised PBMCs. These receptors all come from a woman aged 30 to 39 in good health and CMV-seropositive. The CDR3 runs from the conserved cysteine through the conserved F or W. The D gene is left open where the match is weak. Expanded clones are given a class, and other clones once, few, many or no size at all.

-,TRBJ2-2,TRBD1,TRBV6-5,CASSRTGVTGELFF,TGTGCCAGCAGCCGGACAGGGGTGACCGGGGAGCTGTTTTTT
-,TRBJ1-2,-,TRBV27,CASRSTAARYGYTF,TGTGCCAGCAGATCAACAGCGGCCCGGTATGGCTACACCTTC
-,TRBJ2-7,-,TRBV4-1,CASSQATGSYEQYF,TGCGCCAGCAGCCAAGCGACAGGAAGCTACGAGCAGTACTTC
-,TRBJ1-5,TRBD1,TRBV30,CAWRGQLGQPQHF,TGTGCCTGGAGGGGACAGCTCGGTCAGCCCCAGCATTTT
-,TRBJ2-2,TRBD2,TRBV7-9,CASSPRLAGDTGELFF,TGTGCCAGCAGCCCCAGACTAGCGGGAGACACCGGGGAGCTGTTTTTT
-,TRBJ2-1,TRBD2,TRBV6-5,CASSPLAGGPNEQFF,TGTGCCAGCAGCCCCCTAGCGGGGGGGCCCAATGAGCAGTTCTTC
-,TRBJ2-4,TRBD1,TRBV28,CASSPTGYRNIQYF,TGTGCCAGCAGTCCGACAGGGTATCGGAACATTCAGTACTTC
-,TRBJ2-5,-,TRBV30,CAWSGRRRETQYF,TGTGCCTGGAGTGGGAGGAGACGGGAGACCCAGTACTTC
-,TRBJ2-7,TRBD1,TRBV28,CASSLGVHRTGSSYEQYF,TGTGCCAGCAGCCTCGGGGTTCATAGGACAGGGAGCTCCTACGAGCAGTACTTC
-,TRBJ1-1,-,TRBV15,CATGSVLMNTEAFF,TGTGCCACCGGGTCAGTCCTTATGAACACTGAAGCTTTCTTT
-,TRBJ2-2,-,TRBV7-9,CASSASGRPTGELFF,TGTGCCAGCAGCGCCTCGGGACGGCCCACCGGGGAGCTGTTTTTT
-,TRBJ2-7,TRBD1,TRBV6-5,CASSPTDRGPYEQYF,TGTGCCAGCAGCCCTACGGACAGGGGGCCCTACGAGCAGTACTTC
-,TRBJ2-7,TRBD2,TRBV27,CASSPRLAAYEQYF,TGTGCCAGCAGTCCCAGACTAGCGGCTTACGAGCAGTACTTC
-,TRBJ1-1,-,TRBV30,CAWIHRQENTEAFF,TGTGCCTGGATCCACCGTCAGGAGAACACTGAAGCTTTCTTT
-,TRBJ1-5,-,TRBV7-2,CASSLARGDQPQHF,TGTGCCAGCAGCTTAGCACGGGGCGATCAGCCCCAGCATTTT
once,TRBJ2-7,-,TRBV27,CASRGLSYEQYF,TGTGCCAGCAGGGGACTCTCCTACGAGCAGTACTTC